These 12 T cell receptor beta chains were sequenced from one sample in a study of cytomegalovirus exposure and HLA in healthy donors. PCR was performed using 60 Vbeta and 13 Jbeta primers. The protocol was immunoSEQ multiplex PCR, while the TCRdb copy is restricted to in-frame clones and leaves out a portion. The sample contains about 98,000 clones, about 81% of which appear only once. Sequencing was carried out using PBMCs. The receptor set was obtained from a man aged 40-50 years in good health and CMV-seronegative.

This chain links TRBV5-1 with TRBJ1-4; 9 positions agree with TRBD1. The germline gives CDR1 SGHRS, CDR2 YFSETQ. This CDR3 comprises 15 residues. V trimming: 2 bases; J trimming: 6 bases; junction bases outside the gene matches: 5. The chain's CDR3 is CASSLNRGRDEKLFF. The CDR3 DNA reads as TGCGCCAGCAGCTTAAACAGGGGGCGCGATGAAAAACTGTTTTTT. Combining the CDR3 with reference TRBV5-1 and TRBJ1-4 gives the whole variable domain KAGVTQTPRYLIKTRGQQVTLSCSPISGHRSVSWYQQTPGQGLQFLFEYFSETQRNKGNFPGRFSGRQFSNSRSEMNVSTLELGDSALYLCASSLNRGRDEKLFFGSGTQLSVL.

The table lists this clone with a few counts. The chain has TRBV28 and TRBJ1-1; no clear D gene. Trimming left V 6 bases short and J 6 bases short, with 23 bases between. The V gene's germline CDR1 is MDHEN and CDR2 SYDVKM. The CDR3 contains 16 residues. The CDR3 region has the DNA TGTGCCAGCAGACGATCTGGGTACGCCGCGGAACCTGAAGCTTTCTTT. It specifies CASRRSGYAAEPEAFF.

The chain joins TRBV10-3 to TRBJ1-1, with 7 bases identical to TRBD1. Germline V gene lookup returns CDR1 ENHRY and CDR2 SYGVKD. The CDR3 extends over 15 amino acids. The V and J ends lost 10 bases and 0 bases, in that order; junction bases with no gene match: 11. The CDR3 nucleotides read TGTGCCACCCAGGTCGGACAGGAGATGAACACTGAAGCTTTCTTT. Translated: CATQVGQEMNTEAFF.

CDR3 region: CASTPEGRGAFF. CDR3 DNA sequence: TGTGCCAGCACCCCGGAGGGGCGGGGGGCTTTCTTT. J is TRBJ1-1 and V is TRBV2, with D perhaps TRBD1 (5 bases). Germline assignment: CDR1 SNHLY and CDR2 FYNNEI. CDR3 length: 12 amino acids. V was clipped by 7 bases and J by 11 bases, with 17 bases between them.

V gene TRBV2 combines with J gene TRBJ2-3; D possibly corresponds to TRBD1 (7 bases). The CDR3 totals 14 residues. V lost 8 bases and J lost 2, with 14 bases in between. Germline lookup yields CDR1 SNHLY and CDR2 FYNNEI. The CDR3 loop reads CASARGEITDTQYF. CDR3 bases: TGTGCCAGCGCCAGGGGGGAAATCACAGATACGCAGTATTTT.

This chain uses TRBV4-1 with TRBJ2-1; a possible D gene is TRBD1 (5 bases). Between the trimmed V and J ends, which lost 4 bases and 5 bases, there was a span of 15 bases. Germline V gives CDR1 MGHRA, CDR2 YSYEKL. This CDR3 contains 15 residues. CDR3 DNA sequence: TGCGCCAGCAGCCGCCGCCAAATGACAGACAATGAGCAGTTCTTC. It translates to CASSRRQMTDNEQFF.

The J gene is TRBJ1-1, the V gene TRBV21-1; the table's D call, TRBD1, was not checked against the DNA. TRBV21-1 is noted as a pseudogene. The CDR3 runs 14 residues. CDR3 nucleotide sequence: TGTGCCAGCAGCCAAAGGGGGTGGGACACTGAAGCTTTCTTT. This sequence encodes CASSQRGWDTEAFF.

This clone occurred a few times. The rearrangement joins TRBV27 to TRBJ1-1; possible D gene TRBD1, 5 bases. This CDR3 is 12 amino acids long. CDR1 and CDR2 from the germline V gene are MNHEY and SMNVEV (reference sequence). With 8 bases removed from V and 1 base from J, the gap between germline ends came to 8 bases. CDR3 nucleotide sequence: TGTGCCAGCCGGAGGGGGAACACTGAAGCTTTCTTT. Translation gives CASRRGNTEAFF.

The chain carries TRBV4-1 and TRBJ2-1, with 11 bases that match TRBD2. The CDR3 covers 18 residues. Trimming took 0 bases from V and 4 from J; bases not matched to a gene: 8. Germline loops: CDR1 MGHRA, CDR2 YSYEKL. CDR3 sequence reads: CASSQETHLAGGYNEQFF. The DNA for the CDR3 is TGCGCCAGCAGCCAAGAAACCCATCTAGCGGGGGGATACAATGAGCAGTTCTTC.

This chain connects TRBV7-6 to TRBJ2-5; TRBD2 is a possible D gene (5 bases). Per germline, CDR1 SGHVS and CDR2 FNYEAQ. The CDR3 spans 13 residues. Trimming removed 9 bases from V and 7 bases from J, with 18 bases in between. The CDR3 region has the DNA TGTGCCAGTATAGGACTGAACGAGGGGACCCAGTACTTC. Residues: CASIGLNEGTQYF.

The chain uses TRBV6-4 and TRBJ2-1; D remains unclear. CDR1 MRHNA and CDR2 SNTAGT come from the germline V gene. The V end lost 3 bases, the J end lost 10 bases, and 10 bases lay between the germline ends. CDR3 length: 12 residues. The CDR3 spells CASSDVGREQFF. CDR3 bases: TGTGCCAGCAGTGATGTGGGCAGGGAGCAGTTCTTC.

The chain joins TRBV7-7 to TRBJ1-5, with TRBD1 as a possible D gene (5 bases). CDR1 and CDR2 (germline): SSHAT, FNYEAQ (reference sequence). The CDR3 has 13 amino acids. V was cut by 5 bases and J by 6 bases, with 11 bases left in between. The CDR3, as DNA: TGTGCCAGCAGCCAGGGCCCGGGTCAGCCCCAGCATTTT. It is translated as CASSQGPGQPQHF. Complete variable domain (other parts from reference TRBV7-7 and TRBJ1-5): GAGVSQSPRYKVTKRGQDVTLRCDPISSHATLYWYQQALGQGPEFLTYFNYEAQPDKSGLPSDRFSAERPEGSISTLTIQRTEQRDSAMYRCASSQGPGQPQHFGDGTRLSIL.